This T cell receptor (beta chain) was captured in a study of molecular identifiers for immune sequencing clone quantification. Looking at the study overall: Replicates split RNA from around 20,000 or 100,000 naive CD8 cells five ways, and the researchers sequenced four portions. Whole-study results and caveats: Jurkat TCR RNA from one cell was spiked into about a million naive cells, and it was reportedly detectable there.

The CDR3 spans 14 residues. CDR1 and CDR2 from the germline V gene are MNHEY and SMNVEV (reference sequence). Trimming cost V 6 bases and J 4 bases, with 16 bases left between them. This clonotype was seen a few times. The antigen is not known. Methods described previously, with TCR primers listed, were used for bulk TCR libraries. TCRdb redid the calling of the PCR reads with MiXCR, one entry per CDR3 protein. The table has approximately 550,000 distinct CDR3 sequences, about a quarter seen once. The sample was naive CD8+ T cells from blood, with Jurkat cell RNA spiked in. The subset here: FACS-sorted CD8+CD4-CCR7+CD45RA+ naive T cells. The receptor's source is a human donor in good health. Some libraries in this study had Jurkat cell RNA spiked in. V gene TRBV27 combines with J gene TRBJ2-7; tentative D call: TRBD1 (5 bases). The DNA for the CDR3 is TGTGCCAGCAGGCAGGGCCCCGGTGATTACGAGCAGTACTTC. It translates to CASRQGPGDYEQYF.